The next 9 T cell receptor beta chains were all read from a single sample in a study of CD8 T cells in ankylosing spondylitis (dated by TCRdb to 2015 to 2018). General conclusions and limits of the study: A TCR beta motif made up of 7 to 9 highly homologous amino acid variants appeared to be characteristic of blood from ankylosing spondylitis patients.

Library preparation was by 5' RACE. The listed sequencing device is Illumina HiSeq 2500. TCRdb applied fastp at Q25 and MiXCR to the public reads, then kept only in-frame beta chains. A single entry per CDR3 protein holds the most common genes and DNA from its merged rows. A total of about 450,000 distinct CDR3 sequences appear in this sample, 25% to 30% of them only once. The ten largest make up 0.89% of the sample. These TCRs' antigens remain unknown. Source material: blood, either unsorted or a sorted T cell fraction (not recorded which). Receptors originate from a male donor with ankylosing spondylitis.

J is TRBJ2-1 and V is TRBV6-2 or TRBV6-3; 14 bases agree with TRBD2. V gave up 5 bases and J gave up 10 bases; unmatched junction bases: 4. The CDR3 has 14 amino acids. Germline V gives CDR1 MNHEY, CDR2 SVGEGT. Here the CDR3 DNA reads TGTGCCAGCAGTACCCGGACTAGCGGGAGGGAGCAGTTCTTC. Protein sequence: CASSTRTSGREQFF.

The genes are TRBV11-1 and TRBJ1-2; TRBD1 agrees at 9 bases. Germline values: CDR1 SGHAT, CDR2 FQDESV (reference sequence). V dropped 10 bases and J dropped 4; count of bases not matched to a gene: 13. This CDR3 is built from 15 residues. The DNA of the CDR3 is TGTGCCACTGGGCACTGGACAGGGGAATCCTATGGCTACACCTTC. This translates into CATGHWTGESYGYTF.

CDR3 sequence: CARYVGGENIQYF. The CDR3 nucleotides are TGTGCCAGATACGTCGGGGGGGAAAACATTCAGTACTTC. This chain uses TRBV2 with TRBJ2-4, with TRBD2 matching over 8 bases. Germline V CDR1 and CDR2: SNHLY, FYNNEI. This CDR3 has 13 amino acids. J lost 5 bases, V lost 9 bases, and 6 bases had no gene match.

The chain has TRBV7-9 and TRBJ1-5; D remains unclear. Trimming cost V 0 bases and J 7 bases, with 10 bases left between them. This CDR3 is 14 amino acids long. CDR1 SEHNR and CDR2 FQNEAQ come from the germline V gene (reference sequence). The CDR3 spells CASSLATGYQPQHF. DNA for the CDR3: TGTGCCAGCAGCTTAGCGACGGGATACCAGCCCCAGCATTTT.

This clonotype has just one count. The CDR3 bases are TGTGCCAGCACGAGTTGGGGCACAGATACGCAGTATTTT. It is translated as CASTSWGTDTQYF. The chain recombines TRBV6-1 with TRBJ2-3; D not certain. V was clipped by 7 bases and J by 1 base, with 9 bases between them. The CDR3 has 13 amino acids. Per the germline V gene, CDR1 is MNHNS and CDR2 is SASEGT.

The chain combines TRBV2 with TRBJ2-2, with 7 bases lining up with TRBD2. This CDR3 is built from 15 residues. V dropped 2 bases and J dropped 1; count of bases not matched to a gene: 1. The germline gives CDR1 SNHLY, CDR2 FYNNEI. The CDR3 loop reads CASSELAVNTGELFF. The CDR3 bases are TGTGCCAGCAGTGAACTAGCGGTGAACACCGGGGAGCTGTTTTTT.

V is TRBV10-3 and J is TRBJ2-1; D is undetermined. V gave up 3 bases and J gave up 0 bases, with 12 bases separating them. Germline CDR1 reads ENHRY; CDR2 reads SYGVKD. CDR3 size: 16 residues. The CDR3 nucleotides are TGTGCCATCAGTGAATCGGGTCTCCCCTCCTACAATGAGCAGTTCTTC. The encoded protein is CAISESGLPSYNEQFF.

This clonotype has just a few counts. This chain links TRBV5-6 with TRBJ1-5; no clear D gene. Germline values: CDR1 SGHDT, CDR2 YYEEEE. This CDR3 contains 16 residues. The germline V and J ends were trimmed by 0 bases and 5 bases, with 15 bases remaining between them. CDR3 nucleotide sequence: TGTGCCAGCAGCTTGGCCGCGGGAGCTTTCCATCAGCCCCAGCATTTT. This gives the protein CASSLAAGAFHQPQHF.

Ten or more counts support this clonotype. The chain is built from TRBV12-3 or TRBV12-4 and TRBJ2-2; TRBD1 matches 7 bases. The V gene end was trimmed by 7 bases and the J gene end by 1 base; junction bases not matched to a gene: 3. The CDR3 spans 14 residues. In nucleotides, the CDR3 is TGTGCCAGCATGAGGGACAGGAACACCGGGGAGCTGTTTTTT. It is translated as CASMRDRNTGELFF.